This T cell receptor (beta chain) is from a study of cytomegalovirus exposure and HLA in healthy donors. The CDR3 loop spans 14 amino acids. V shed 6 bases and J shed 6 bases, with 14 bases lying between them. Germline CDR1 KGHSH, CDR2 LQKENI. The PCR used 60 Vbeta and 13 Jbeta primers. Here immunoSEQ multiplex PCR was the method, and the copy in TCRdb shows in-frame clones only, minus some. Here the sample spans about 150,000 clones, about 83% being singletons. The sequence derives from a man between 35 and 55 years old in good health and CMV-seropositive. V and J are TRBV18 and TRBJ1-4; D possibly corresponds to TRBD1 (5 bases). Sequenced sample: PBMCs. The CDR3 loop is CASSLREGYEKLFF. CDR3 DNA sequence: TGTGCCAGCTCCCTCAGGGAGGGGTATGAAAAACTGTTTTTT.